The rows below give T cell receptor beta chains drawn from one sample of a study of T cell repertoires in cytomegalovirus infection. TCRdb passed the reads through MiXCR, listing each CDR3 protein once. This sample has 200,000 to 300,000 distinct CDR3 sequences, with 9.1% found just once. Specimen: PBMCs. The receptor source for this set is a human donor in good health (CMV status not recorded). Some clones in this sample may be carry-over from other donors' samples. The CDR3 runs from the conserved cysteine through the conserved F or W. D genes are given only for firm matches. Clone size is stated in some rows and not others, as once, few, many or a class when expanded.

DNA	CDR3	D	size	V	length	J
TGTGCCAGTAGGAGGAGGCGGGAAGGGACAGATACGCAGTATTTT	CASRRRREGTDTQYF	NA	NA	TRBV19	15	TRBJ2-3
TGCGCCAGCAGCGAAGGACCCGGGACAGGGATTTACGAGCAGTACTTC	CASSEGPGTGIYEQYF	TRBD1	many	TRBV4-3	16	TRBJ2-7
TGCAGCGTGAGCGGGACTAGCGGGAGAGGGGGCACAGATACGCAGTATTTT	CSVSGTSGRGGTDTQYF	TRBD2	many	TRBV29-1	17	TRBJ2-3
TGTGCCAGCAGCTTATCTGCTAGCGGGGGGACAGATACGCAGTATTTT	CASSLSASGGTDTQYF	TRBD2	many	TRBV7-2	16	TRBJ2-3
TGTGCCAGCAGCTCGATACAGGGTAGCACAGATACGCAGTATTTT	CASSSIQGSTDTQYF	NA	many	TRBV7-8	15	TRBJ2-3
TGTGCCAGCAGCTTAAACCGGGTCCCCGGGGAGCTGTTTTTT	CASSLNRVPGELFF	NA	NA	TRBV11-1	14	TRBJ2-2
TGCAGTGCTAGGTTGTCTAGCGGGGCTCGCACAGATACGCAGTATTTT	CSARLSSGARTDTQYF	TRBD2	NA	TRBV20-1	16	TRBJ2-3
TGTGCCAGCAGTGAAAGGAGGCAGTTAGGTCAGCCCCAGCATTTT	CASSERRQLGQPQHF	NA	many	TRBV2	15	TRBJ1-5
TGTGCCAGCAGCTTCAGCTTCGGCGGGACGGGGCTCAGCGAGCAGTACTTC	CASSFSFGGTGLSEQYF	NA	many	TRBV7-2	17	TRBJ2-7
TGTGCCAGCAGTTTAGGACCAGGGAATAGGGATAATTCACCCCTCCACTTT	CASSLGPGNRDNSPLHF	NA	many	TRBV27	17	TRBJ1-6
TGTGCCAGCACCCAGGGGGTATCCTACAATGAGCAGTTCTTC	CASTQGVSYNEQFF	TRBD1	many	TRBV6-2/TRBV6-3	14	TRBJ2-1
TGCAGTGCCACCAATAGGGATCGTAGCACCGGGGAGCTGTTTTTT	CSATNRDRSTGELFF	NA	many	TRBV20-1	15	TRBJ2-2
TGCAGCGTTTACACGGGACGGCTGAACACTGAAGCTTTCTTT	CSVYTGRLNTEAFF	NA	few	TRBV29-1	14	TRBJ1-1
TGTGCCAGCAGCTTAAGAGGCGGGGGATTAACTAATGAAAAACTGTTTTTT	CASSLRGGGLTNEKLFF	NA	many	TRBV7-2	17	TRBJ1-4
TGCAGCGCCCTAACCCGGACAGCCGATACCACCGAAGCTTTCTTT	CSALTRTADTTEAFF	NA	NA	TRBV29-1	15	TRBJ1-1
TGTGCCAGCAGTCGAGGACAGGGGGCGATCCAGGGAGAGACCCAGTACTTC	CASSRGQGAIQGETQYF	TRBD1	few	TRBV6-6	17	TRBJ2-5
TGCAGTGCTCTTCGGACAGGGGGAAGGTACGAGCAGTACTTC	CSALRTGGRYEQYF	TRBD1	NA	TRBV20-1	14	TRBJ2-7
TGTGCCAGCAGCTTAGGTTGGGGTAATTCACCCCTCCACTTT	CASSLGWGNSPLHF	NA	many	TRBV7-2	14	TRBJ1-6
TGCAGCGTTGAAAGGCAGGGAGGCGAGCAGTACTTC	CSVERQGGEQYF	NA	NA	TRBV29-1	12	TRBJ2-7
TGTGCCAGCTCCTTCGGGACAGGGGCGTTATATAGCAATCAGCCCCAGCATTTT	CASSFGTGALYSNQPQHF	TRBD1	few	TRBV7-9	18	TRBJ1-5
TGTGCCACCAGCAAACCGGGACAGGGAACCTACGAGCAGTACTTC	CATSKPGQGTYEQYF	TRBD1	many	TRBV15	15	TRBJ2-7
TGTGCCAGCAGCTTAGTCGCGGGGGGGCCGAATGAGCAGTTCTTC	CASSLVAGGPNEQFF	TRBD2	few	TRBV11-2	15	TRBJ2-1
TGTGCCAGCACCAGAGGGGCGCTGGTCGCTGAAGCTTTCTTT	CASTRGALVAEAFF	NA	few	TRBV28	14	TRBJ1-1
TGTGCCAGCAGTTTAATTGGGGGGAAAGCGGGCTACACCTTC	CASSLIGGKAGYTF	NA	many	TRBV28	14	TRBJ1-2
TGTGCCAGCAGCCCGGGACAGTCGGATGAAAAACTGTTTTTT	CASSPGQSDEKLFF	TRBD1	many	TRBV7-2	14	TRBJ1-4
TGTGCCAGCAGTTCAGGGACAGGACTCTCTGGAAACACCATATATTTT	CASSSGTGLSGNTIYF	TRBD1	many	TRBV28	16	TRBJ1-3
TGTGCCAGCAGTTTAACCGGGGGCCCGGGAGGTCAGCCCCAGCATTTT	CASSLTGGPGGQPQHF	NA	few	TRBV28	16	TRBJ1-5
TGTGCCAGCAGTCCGGACGGACAGCGAGTAAGAAAGACCCAGTACTTC	CASSPDGQRVRKTQYF	NA	NA	TRBV12-3/TRBV12-4	16	TRBJ2-5
TGTGCCAGCAGTTACGTTGGGGGTGGCTACACCTTC	CASSYVGGGYTF	NA	many	TRBV6-5	12	TRBJ1-2
TGTGCCAGCAGTGCCTACGAGCAGTACTTC	CASSAYEQYF	NA	many	TRBV2	10	TRBJ2-7
TGTGCCAGCAGCTTAGTTACGGGCACTGAAGCTTTCTTT	CASSLVTGTEAFF	NA	many	TRBV7-2	13	TRBJ1-1
TGCGCCAGCAGCTCCAACCGAGGGGGTACTGGGGCCAACGTCCTGACTTTC	CASSSNRGGTGANVLTF	NA	few	TRBV5-1	17	TRBJ2-6
TGTGCCAGCAGTTTAGTGTTCTCGACCCAGTACTTC	CASSLVFSTQYF	NA	NA	TRBV28	12	TRBJ2-5
TGTGCCAGTAGTATTGGGACAAACAGGGACTACACCTTC	CASSIGTNRDYTF	NA	many	TRBV19	13	TRBJ1-2
TGTGCCAGCAGTTTAACAGAGGTTTACGAGCAGTACTTC	CASSLTEVYEQYF	NA	few	TRBV12-3/TRBV12-4	13	TRBJ2-7
TGTGCCAGCAGCTTATCTCCAGGGGACTTCTACGAGCAGTACTTC	CASSLSPGDFYEQYF	NA	many	TRBV7-2	15	TRBJ2-7
TGTGCCAGCAGCTTAGGCGTAGAACAGCCCCAGCATTTT	CASSLGVEQPQHF	NA	many	TRBV7-2	13	TRBJ1-5
TGTGCCAGCAGTCAGAGAGGAGGGATGAGCACAGATACGCAGTATTTT	CASSQRGGMSTDTQYF	NA	many	TRBV7-2	16	TRBJ2-3
TGCAGTGCTAGAGGCACTCTTTGGGACCTGAACACTGAAGCTTTCTTT	CSARGTLWDLNTEAFF	NA	few	TRBV20-1	16	TRBJ1-1
TGCAGCGTTGACCGGGGCGGCACTGAAGCTTTCTTT	CSVDRGGTEAFF	NA	many	TRBV29-1	12	TRBJ1-1
TGTGCCAGCAGCTTAGCAGGGGCCCAAACCTACGAGCAGTACTTC	CASSLAGAQTYEQYF	NA	many	TRBV7-2	15	TRBJ2-7
TGTGCCAGCCGGGACGGCTACAATGAGCAGTTCTTC	CASRDGYNEQFF	NA	once	TRBV28	12	TRBJ2-1
TGCAGTGCTAGAGGATCCTTCACAGATACGCAGTATTTT	CSARGSFTDTQYF	NA	few	TRBV20-1	13	TRBJ2-3
TGTGCCAGCAGCTTAAGGACAGGGGCGTCGACCGGGGAGCTGTTTTTT	CASSLRTGASTGELFF	TRBD1	many	TRBV5-8	16	TRBJ2-2
TGTGCCAGCAGCTTAGGCCGGACAGGGGCTCTTGAAGCTTTCTTT	CASSLGRTGALEAFF	TRBD1	many	TRBV7-2	15	TRBJ1-1
TGTGCCAGCAGTCGGACAGTCGGCGGGGAGCTGTTTTTT	CASSRTVGGELFF	NA	many	TRBV12-3/TRBV12-4	13	TRBJ2-2